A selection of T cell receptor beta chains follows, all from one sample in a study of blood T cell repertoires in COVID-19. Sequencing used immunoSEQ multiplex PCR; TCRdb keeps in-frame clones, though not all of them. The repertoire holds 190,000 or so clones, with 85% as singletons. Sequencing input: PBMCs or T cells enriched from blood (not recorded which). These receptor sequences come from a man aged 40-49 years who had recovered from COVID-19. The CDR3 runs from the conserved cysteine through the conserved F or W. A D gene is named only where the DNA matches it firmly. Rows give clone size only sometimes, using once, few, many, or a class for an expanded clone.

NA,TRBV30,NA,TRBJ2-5,CATNGRRSQETQYF,TGTGCCACGAATGGAAGACGGAGCCAAGAGACCCAGTACTTC
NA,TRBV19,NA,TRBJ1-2,CASNEGPSDGYTF,TGTGCCAGTAATGAGGGCCCTTCGGATGGCTACACCTTC
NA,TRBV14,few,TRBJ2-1,CASSQDRIPYNEQFF,TGTGCCAGCAGCCAAGACAGAATACCCTACAATGAGCAGTTCTTC
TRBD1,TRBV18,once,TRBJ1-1,CASSVTGTGDTEAFF,TGTGCCAGCTCAGTAACCGGGACAGGGGATACTGAAGCTTTCTTT
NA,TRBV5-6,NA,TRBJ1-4,CASSLRTAPSRNEKLFF,TGTGCCAGCAGCTTGAGGACAGCGCCCAGTCGAAATGAAAAACTGTTTTTT
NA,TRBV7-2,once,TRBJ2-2,CASSFRRGYGELFF,TGTGCCAGCAGCTTTCGGCGGGGCTACGGGGAGCTGTTTTTT
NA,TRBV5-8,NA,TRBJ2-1,CASSLARSGGFF,TGTGCCAGCAGCTTGGCGAGGTCGGGTGGGTTCTTC
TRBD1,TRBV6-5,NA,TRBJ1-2,CASTGGNYGYTF,TGTGCCAGCACAGGGGGCAACTATGGCTACACCTTC
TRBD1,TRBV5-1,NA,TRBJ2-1,CASSLEGTGLPDEQFF,TGCGCCAGCAGCTTGGAAGGGACAGGGCTTCCGGATGAGCAGTTCTTC
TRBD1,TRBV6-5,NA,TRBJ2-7,CASARDRDYEQYF,TGTGCCAGCGCCCGGGACAGGGATTACGAGCAGTACTTC
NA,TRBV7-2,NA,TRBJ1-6,CASSLVEGTNSPLHF,TGTGCCAGCAGCTTAGTTGAAGGGACAAATTCACCCCTCCACTTT
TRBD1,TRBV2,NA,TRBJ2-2,CASAGQEVTGELFF,TGTGCCAGCGCGGGACAGGAGGTTACCGGGGAGCTGTTTTTT
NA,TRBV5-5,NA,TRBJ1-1,CASSFRRENTEAFF,TGTGCCAGCAGCTTTAGACGGGAGAACACTGAAGCTTTCTTT
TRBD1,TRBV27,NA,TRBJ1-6,CASSSGQGYYSPLHF,TGTGCCAGCAGTTCAGGACAGGGATATTATTCACCCCTCCACTTT